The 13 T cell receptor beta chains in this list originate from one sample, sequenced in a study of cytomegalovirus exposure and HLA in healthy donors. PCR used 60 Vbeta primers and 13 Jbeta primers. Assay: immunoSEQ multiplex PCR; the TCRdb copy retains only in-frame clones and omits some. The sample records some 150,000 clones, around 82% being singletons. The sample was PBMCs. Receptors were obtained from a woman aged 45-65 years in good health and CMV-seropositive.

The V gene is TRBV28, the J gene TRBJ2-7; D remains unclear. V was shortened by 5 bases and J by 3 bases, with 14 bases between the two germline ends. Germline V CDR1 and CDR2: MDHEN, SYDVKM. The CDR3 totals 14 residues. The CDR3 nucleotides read TGTGCCAGCAGTCGCCCGCCGGGTATCTACGAGCAGTACTTC. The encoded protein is CASSRPPGIYEQYF.

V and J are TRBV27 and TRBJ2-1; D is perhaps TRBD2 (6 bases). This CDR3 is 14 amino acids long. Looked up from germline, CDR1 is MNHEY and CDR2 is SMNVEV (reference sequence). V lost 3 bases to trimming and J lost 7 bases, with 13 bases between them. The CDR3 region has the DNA TGTGCCAGCAGTTTCGGACTAAGTGGGAATGAGCAGTTCTTC. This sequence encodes CASSFGLSGNEQFF.

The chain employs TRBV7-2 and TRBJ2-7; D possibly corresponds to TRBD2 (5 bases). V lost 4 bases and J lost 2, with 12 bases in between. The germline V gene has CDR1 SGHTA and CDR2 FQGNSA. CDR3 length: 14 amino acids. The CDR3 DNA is TGTGCCAGCAGCTCCCGAGGGCGGACCTACGAGCAGTACTTC. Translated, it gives CASSSRGRTYEQYF.

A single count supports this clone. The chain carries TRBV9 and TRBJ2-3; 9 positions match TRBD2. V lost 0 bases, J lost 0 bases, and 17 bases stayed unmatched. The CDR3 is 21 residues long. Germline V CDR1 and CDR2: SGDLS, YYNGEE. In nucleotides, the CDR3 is TGTGCCAGCAGCGTAGGGGCGAGGAGCGGGGGGTCGGGTACTAGCACAGATACGCAGTATTTT. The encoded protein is CASSVGARSGGSGTSTDTQYF.

The DNA of the CDR3 is TGTGCTAGTGGTTTGGGCGGGACAGGGGGCTACGAGCAGTACTTC. Translated: CASGLGGTGGYEQYF. This rearrangement joins TRBV12-5 to TRBJ2-7, with 11 nucleotides matching TRBD1. The CDR3 covers 15 residues. J lost 3 bases, V lost 1 base, and 2 bases had no gene match. The germline V gene has CDR1 LGHNT and CDR2 FRNRAP.

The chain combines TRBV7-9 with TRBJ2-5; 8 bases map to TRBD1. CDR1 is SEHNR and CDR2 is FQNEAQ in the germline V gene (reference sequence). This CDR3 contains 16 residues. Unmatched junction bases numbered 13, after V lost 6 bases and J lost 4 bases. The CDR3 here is CASSRQIRGRTETQYF. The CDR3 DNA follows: TGTGCCAGCAGTCGACAAATCAGGGGGCGGACAGAGACCCAGTACTTC.

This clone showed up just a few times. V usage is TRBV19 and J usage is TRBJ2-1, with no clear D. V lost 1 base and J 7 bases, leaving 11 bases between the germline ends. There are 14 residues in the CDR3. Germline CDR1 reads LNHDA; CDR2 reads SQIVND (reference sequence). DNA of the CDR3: TGTGCCAGTAGTATAGTACCAAAGAGTAATGAGCAGTTCTTC. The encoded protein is CASSIVPKSNEQFF.

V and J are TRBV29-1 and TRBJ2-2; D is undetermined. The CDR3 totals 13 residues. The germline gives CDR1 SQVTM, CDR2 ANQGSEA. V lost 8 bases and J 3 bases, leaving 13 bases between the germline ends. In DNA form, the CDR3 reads TGCAGCTCCTCAGGTGTCGACACCGGGGAGCTGTTTTTT. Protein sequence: CSSSGVDTGELFF.

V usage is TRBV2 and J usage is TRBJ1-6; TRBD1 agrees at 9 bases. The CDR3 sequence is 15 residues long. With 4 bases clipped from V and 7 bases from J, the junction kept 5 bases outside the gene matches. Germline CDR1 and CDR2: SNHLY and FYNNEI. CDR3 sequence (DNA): TGTGCCAGCAGTGGGGGGACAGGGAGGAATTCACCCCTCCACTTT. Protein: CASSGGTGRNSPLHF.

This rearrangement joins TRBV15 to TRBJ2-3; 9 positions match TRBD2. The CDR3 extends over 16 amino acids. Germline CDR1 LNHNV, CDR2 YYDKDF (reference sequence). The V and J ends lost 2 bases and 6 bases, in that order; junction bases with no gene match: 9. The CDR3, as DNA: TGTGCCACCAGCAGACCCCTAGCGGGGCCACTGGATACGCAGTATTTT. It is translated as CATSRPLAGPLDTQYF.

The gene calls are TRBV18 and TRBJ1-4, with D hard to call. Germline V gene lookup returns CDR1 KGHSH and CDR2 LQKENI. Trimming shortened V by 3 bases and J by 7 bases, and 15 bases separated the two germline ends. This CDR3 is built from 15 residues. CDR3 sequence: CASSPFQASGEKLFF. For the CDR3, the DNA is TGTGCCAGCTCACCTTTTCAGGCCTCCGGTGAAAAACTGTTTTTT.

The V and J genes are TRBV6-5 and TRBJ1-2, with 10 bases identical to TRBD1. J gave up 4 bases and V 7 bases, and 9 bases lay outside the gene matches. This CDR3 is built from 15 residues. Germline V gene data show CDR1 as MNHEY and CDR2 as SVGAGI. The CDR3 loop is CASTLMTGGLYGYTF. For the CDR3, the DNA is TGTGCCAGCACCCTGATGACAGGGGGCCTCTATGGCTACACCTTC.

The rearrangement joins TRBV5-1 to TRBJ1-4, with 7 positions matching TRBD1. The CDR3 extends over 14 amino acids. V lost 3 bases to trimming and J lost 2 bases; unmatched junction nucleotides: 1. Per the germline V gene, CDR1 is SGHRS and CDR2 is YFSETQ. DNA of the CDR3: TGCGCCAGCAGCTCACAGGGGACTAATGAAAAACTGTTTTTT. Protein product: CASSSQGTNEKLFF. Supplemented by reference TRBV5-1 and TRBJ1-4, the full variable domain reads KAGVTQTPRYLIKTRGQQVTLSCSPISGHRSVSWYQQTPGQGLQFLFEYFSETQRNKGNFPGRFSGRQFSNSRSEMNVSTLELGDSALYLCASSSQGTNEKLFFGSGTQLSVL.